Here is one T cell receptor (beta chain) with its context. This sample was included in a study of blood T cell repertoires in COVID-19. Study context: The cDNA or gDNA used as material had been derived from T cells, B-cell-depleted T cells, or PBMCs.

Clones were sequenced by immunoSEQ multiplex PCR, and TCRdb holds only the in-frame ones, with some missing. The sample lists 350,000 or so clones; more than 70% were seen once. The sample taken for sequencing was peripheral blood. The receptor was derived from a woman aged 60-75 years with COVID-19, enrolled during active disease.

The chain's CDR3 is CASSRQVLTYGYTF. The CDR3 DNA reads TGTGCCAGCTCACGACAGGTTCTAACCTATGGCTACACCTTC. The gene calls are TRBV18 and TRBJ1-2; possibly TRBD1 for D (6 bases). Deletions cut 4 bases from V and 4 bases from J, with 13 bases between. The germline V gene has CDR1 KGHSH and CDR2 LQKENI. This CDR3 has 14 amino acids.